This entry concerns a single TCR beta chain. The data derive from a study of T cell clones after liver transplantation. Sorting of unstimulated PBMCs yielded separate CD3+CD4+ and CD3+CD8+ fractions. Between the trimmed V and J ends, which lost 6 bases and 4 bases, there was a span of 15 bases. This CDR3 spans 15 amino acids. Germline V gene lookup returns CDR1 MNHNS and CDR2 SASEGT. Libraries were prepared by immunoSEQ multiplex PCR; TCRdb keeps only in-frame clonotypes and omits some of them. The profile shows about 99,000 clones, roughly 80% of them singletons. The specimen comprised CD4+ T cells from blood, sampled approximately 50 months after liver transplant. This TCR was recovered from a human patient who received a liver transplant. Part of the T cell pool may stem from the graft donor. The chain recombines TRBV6-1 with TRBJ2-2, with D perhaps TRBD1 (6 bases). The CDR3 loop is CASSQNTGSTGELFF. For the CDR3, the DNA is TGTGCCAGCAGCCAAAACACAGGGAGCACCGGGGAGCTGTTTTTT.